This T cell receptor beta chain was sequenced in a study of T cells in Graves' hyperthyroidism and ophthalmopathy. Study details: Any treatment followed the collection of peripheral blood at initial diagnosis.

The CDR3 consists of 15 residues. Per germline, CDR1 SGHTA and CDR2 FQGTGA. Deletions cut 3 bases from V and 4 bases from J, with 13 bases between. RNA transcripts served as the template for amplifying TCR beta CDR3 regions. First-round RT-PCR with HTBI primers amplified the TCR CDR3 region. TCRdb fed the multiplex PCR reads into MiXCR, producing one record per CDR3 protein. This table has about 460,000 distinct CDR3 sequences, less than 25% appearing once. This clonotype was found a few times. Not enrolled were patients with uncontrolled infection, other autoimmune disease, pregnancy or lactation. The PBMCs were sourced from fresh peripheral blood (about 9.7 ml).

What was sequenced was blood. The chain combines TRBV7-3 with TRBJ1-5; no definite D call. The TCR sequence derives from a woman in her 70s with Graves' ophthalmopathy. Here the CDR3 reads CASSFRENGNQPQHF. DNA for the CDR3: TGTGCCAGCAGCTTTCGGGAGAACGGGAATCAGCCCCAGCATTTT.